This entry lists 4 T cell receptor beta chains sequenced from one sample in a study of blood T cells in healthy people across ages. Primed by a sample-barcoded 5' primer and a J-beta primer mix, a second PCR proceeded for about 6 to 11 cycles. TCRdb itself ran the 5' RACE reads through MiXCR, one entry per CDR3 protein. The sample yields roughly 680,000 distinct CDR3 sequences, 52% seen once. The sequenced sample was blood. The origin of the receptors is a woman older than 75 in good health.

The sample holds many counts of this clonotype. The chain links TRBV20-1 to TRBJ2-7, with TRBD2 matching over 9 bases. CDR3 length equals 15 residues. V lost 3 bases to trimming and J lost 5 bases; unmatched junction nucleotides: 11. Per germline, CDR1 DFQATT and CDR2 SNEGSKA (reference sequence). The CDR3 region has the DNA TGCAGTGCTAGGAAGGCGGGAGGGCTCGGTAACGAGCAGTACTTC. Amino acid sequence: CSARKAGGLGNEQYF.

This chain connects TRBV12-3 or TRBV12-4 to TRBJ2-1, with D possibly matching TRBD2 (7 bases). The CDR3 has 15 amino acids. V lost 1 base to trimming and J lost 4 bases, with 11 bases between them. The CDR3: CASSLVGGAYNEQFF. DNA of the CDR3: TGTGCCAGCAGTTTAGTTGGGGGGGCTTACAATGAGCAGTTCTTC.

This sequence joins TRBV6-5 and TRBJ2-3; the match to TRBD1 covers 8 bases. The CDR3 consists of 15 residues. Germline trimming cut 11 bases from V and 9 bases from J; bases unmatched to any gene: 19. Germline V lookup: CDR1 MNHEY, CDR2 SVGAGI. In nucleotides, the CDR3 is TGTGCCGGCGGAATGGGGACAGGAGGCTTAGGGACGCAGTATTTT. This translates into CAGGMGTGGLGTQYF.

This clonotype was detected only a few times. Given a much more abundant clone one base away, this may be a read error. V usage is TRBV5-1 and J usage is TRBJ2-1, with 10 nucleotides matching TRBD2. Germline V gene sequence: CDR1 SGHRS, CDR2 YFSETQ. CDR3 size: 15 residues. Trimming removed 3 bases from V and 4 bases from J; junction bases left unmatched: 4. The CDR3 reads CASSWTAGGYNEQFF. The CDR3, as DNA: TGCGCCAGCAGCTGGACAGCGGGGGGGTACAATGAGCAGTTCTTC.